Listed below are T cell receptor beta chains from one sample, sequenced in a study of blood T cell repertoires in COVID-19. Assay: immunoSEQ multiplex PCR; the TCRdb copy retains only in-frame clones and omits some. The table shows about 35,000 clones, with around 87% occurring only once. The sequenced sample consisted of peripheral blood. These receptors were taken from a man at least 80 years old with active COVID-19. Both conserved end residues are trimmed from each CDR3. The order of the fields is V gene, D gene, CDR3 length, CDR3 protein. D genes are given only for firm matches.

>TRBV28|TRBD2|15
ASSPGGRVPGTGELF
>TRBV19|TRBD2|11
ASSIGEGYEQY
>TRBV5-1|.|11
ASSLSLYNEQF
>TRBV19|.|11
ASREQYGSPLH
>TRBV5-1|TRBD1|12
ASSLDRVNYEQY
>TRBV28|TRBD2|15
ASSSGTSGSRSVTQY
>TRBV7-9|.|11
ASSRSAQETQY
>TRBV24-1|.|10
ATSDSRDEQF
>TRBV20-1|TRBD2|14
SASRDYRSLSDTQY
>TRBV30|.|14
AWSVRLYSPNYEQY
>TRBV6-1|TRBD2|13
ASSEGLAGFYEQY
>TRBV30|TRBD2|11
AWSLAGVETQY
>TRBV28|TRBD1|9
ASSGTVEAF
>TRBV10-3|.|13
ALPQDPPGLSEQF
>TRBV19|.|9
ASSIGGVQF
>TRBV15|TRBD1|13
ATSRDQAGGRELF
>TRBV7-2|.|14
ASSLAGTMGTGELF
>TRBV2|.|11
ASNRDLNNEQF
>TRBV7-2|TRBD2|16
ASSDSGLAGGGRDEQY
>TRBV6-2/TRBV6-3|TRBD2|13
ASSRLADQRGELF
>TRBV5-4|.|14
ASSPRPGEGTDTQY
>TRBV13|.|14
ASSLHSGRRSYEQY
>TRBV14|.|13
ASSQEGSWTDTQY
>TRBV5-1|.|10
ASSTGTHKTF
>TRBV9|TRBD2|14
ASSYQVGLAGDTQY
>TRBV5-4|TRBD1|12
ASSWDRGGEKLF
>TRBV6-4|.|9
ASSDGGTQY
>TRBV18|TRBD1|13
ASCSGTGASYEQY
>TRBV7-2|TRBD2|14
ASSLTGLAGDNEQF
>TRBV6-5|.|10
ASSSLGETQY
>TRBV6-6|TRBD1|14
ASSYRPTGLAGEQF
>TRBV10-3|TRBD2|14
AISELGTSQMETQY
>TRBV11-2|.|14
ASIRTTGQGTYEQY
>TRBV28|TRBD1|13
ASSLATGTGGGYT
>TRBV11-3|TRBD2|14
ASSTRLAGGVETQY
>TRBV28|TRBD1|10
ASSQQGAGYT
>TRBV27|.|12
ASRRSGSYNEQF
>TRBV7-2|TRBD2|13
ASSGASGIVGELF
>TRBV28|TRBD2|14
ASSTRTSGVTDTQY
>TRBV30|TRBD1|13
AWSVGGTGVSPLH
>TRBV4-1|.|14
ASSQGIARGTDTQY
>TRBV19|TRBD1|12
ASSIPGQGAEQY
>TRBV10-3|.|13
AISESGRGSYEQY
>TRBV2|TRBD2|12
ASSVSSGIYEQY
>TRBV28|.|12
ASSPRRGAYEQY
>TRBV11-2|TRBD2|12
ASSAPGLAVEQY
>TRBV4-3|TRBD1|13
ASSLGTGGNNEQF